Below, 20 T cell receptor beta chains from the same sample are listed, as sequenced in a study of shared clonotypes between healthy human individuals. TCRdb's table, derived via immunoSEQ multiplex PCR, lists solely in-frame clones and lacks some. The sample yields 950,000 to 1,100,000 clones, 75% seen once. Sequencing was performed on memory CD4+ T cells sorted from blood. This sample's subset: CD45RA-negative fraction. These TCRs come from a man aged 18 to 29 in good health.

The chain uses TRBV5-1 and TRBJ2-1; 9 nucleotides align to TRBD2. With V trimmed by 0 bases and J by 7 bases, 5 bases remained unmatched. The CDR3 extends over 15 amino acids. Germline V lookup: CDR1 SGHRS, CDR2 YFSETQ. In DNA form, the CDR3 reads TGCGCCAGCAGCTTGGTAGCTAGCGGGGAGAATGAGCAGTTCTTC. Translated: CASSLVASGENEQFF.

This sequence joins TRBV29-1 and TRBJ2-7; D may be TRBD1 (6 bases). The germline V and J ends were trimmed by 6 bases and 7 bases, with 22 bases remaining between them. CDR1 and CDR2 (germline): SQVTM, ANQGSEA. CDR3 length: 14 residues. The CDR3 sequence is CSVRTGSPWVEQYF. The CDR3 region has the DNA TGCAGCGTCCGAACAGGGTCCCCTTGGGTTGAGCAGTACTTC.

V and J are TRBV30 and TRBJ2-3; D perhaps matches TRBD1 (6 bases). The CDR3 is 13 residues long. V lost 4 bases and J lost 2, with 10 bases in between. The germline V gene has CDR1 GTSNPN and CDR2 SVGIG (reference sequence). CDR3 region: CAWIGGFTDTQYF. CDR3 in DNA: TGTGCCTGGATTGGGGGCTTCACAGATACGCAGTATTTT.

This clone appeared many times. The chain recombines TRBV10-2 with TRBJ2-7, with 10 bases that match TRBD2. This CDR3 is 14 amino acids long. Unmatched junction bases numbered 3, after V lost 5 bases and J lost 2 bases. Germline V gene lookup returns CDR1 WSHSY and CDR2 SAAADI. CDR3 amino acids: CASSRTSGTYEQYF. As DNA, the CDR3 is TGCGCCAGCAGTAGGACTAGCGGCACCTACGAGCAGTACTTC.

The J gene is TRBJ2-7, the V gene TRBV28; D might be TRBD1 (5 bases). The V end lost 4 bases, the J end lost 5 bases, and 12 bases lay between the germline ends. Germline values: CDR1 MDHEN, CDR2 SYDVKM. The CDR3 length is 13 residues. This chain's CDR3 is CASSSTGPHEQYF. CDR3 nucleotides: TGTGCCAGCAGTTCTACAGGTCCCCACGAGCAGTACTTC.

The chain employs TRBV7-9 and TRBJ2-3, with TRBD2 matching over 9 bases. Trimming removed 5 bases from V and 5 bases from J; junction bases left unmatched: 11. Germline CDR1 and CDR2: SEHNR and FQNEAQ (reference sequence). The CDR3 is 16 amino acids. CDR3 DNA sequence: TGTGCCAGCAGCCAGAGTTCTAGCGGGACTAGAGATACGCAGTATTTT. It is translated as CASSQSSSGTRDTQYF.

This clone is a singleton in its sample. This CDR3 reads CASSQAFGRTYEQYF. In nucleotides, the CDR3 is TGCGCCAGCAGCCAAGCCTTCGGACGGACCTACGAGCAGTACTTC. The rearrangement uses TRBV4-1 and TRBJ2-7; D unresolved. The germline CDR1 and CDR2 sequences are MGHRA and YSYEKL. This CDR3 region has 15 residues. V was trimmed by 1 base and J by 2 bases, leaving 12 bases between them.

The V gene is TRBV10-3, the J gene TRBJ1-4; 7 bases are a match to TRBD1. J was trimmed by 8 bases and V by 0 bases; bases with no gene match: 6. CDR1 ENHRY and CDR2 SYGVKD come from the germline V gene. The CDR3 is 15 amino acids. CDR3 region: CAISESDRGREKLFF. The CDR3 nucleotides are TGTGCCATCAGTGAGTCAGATAGGGGGCGAGAAAAACTGTTTTTT.

This clone has more than one count but fewer than ten. V and J are TRBV9 and TRBJ2-3, with 14 bases lining up with TRBD2. V shed 4 bases and J 3 bases; nucleotides not matched to a gene: 16. Per germline, CDR1 SGDLS and CDR2 YYNGEE. The length of the CDR3 is 20 residues. The chain's CDR3 is CASSTYTPGTSGGGTDTQYF. The CDR3 nucleotides read TGTGCCAGCAGCACTTACACGCCCGGGACTAGCGGGGGTGGAACAGATACGCAGTATTTT. The full variable domain, with the rest looked up from reference TRBV9 and TRBJ2-3, is DSGVTQTPKHLITATGQRVTLRCSPRSGDLSVYWYQQSLDQGLQFLIQYYNGEERAKGNILERFSAQQFPDLHSELNLSSLELGDSALYFCASSTYTPGTSGGGTDTQYFGPGTRLTVL.

This clone was seen a handful of times. The V and J genes are TRBV11-2 and TRBJ1-5; the D is unclear. Germline assignment: CDR1 SGHAT and CDR2 FQNNGV. The V and J ends lost 5 bases and 4 bases respectively, with 9 bases between them. The CDR3 sequence is 13 residues long. CDR3 DNA sequence: TGTGCCAGCAGCGAACACGGGAATCAGCCCCAGCATTTT. This sequence encodes CASSEHGNQPQHF.

This clone was detected a few times. The chain uses TRBV29-1 and TRBJ1-4; the D is unclear. V lost 1 base, J lost 7 bases, and 10 bases lay in between. Germline V gene data show CDR1 as SQVTM and CDR2 as ANQGSEA. CDR3 length: 13 residues. The CDR3 here is CSVEGARGEKLFF. The CDR3 region has the DNA TGCAGCGTTGAAGGGGCGCGGGGTGAAAAACTGTTTTTT. Complete variable domain (other parts from reference TRBV29-1 and TRBJ1-4): SAVISQKPSRDICQRGTSLTIQCQVDSQVTMMFWYRQQPGQSLTLIATANQGSEATYESGFVIDKFPISRPNLTFSTLTVSNMSPEDSSIYLCSVEGARGEKLFFGSGTQLSVL.

This clone has at least ten counts. The chain carries TRBV7-9 and TRBJ2-3; TRBD2 agrees at 9 bases. The CDR3 is made up of 15 amino acids. Trimming took 5 bases from V and 3 from J; bases not matched to a gene: 6. CDR1 is SEHNR and CDR2 is FQNEAQ in the germline V gene (reference sequence). CDR3 sequence: CASSILAGATDTQYF. In DNA form, the CDR3 reads TGTGCCAGCAGCATACTAGCGGGCGCAACAGATACGCAGTATTTT. Using reference TRBV7-9 and TRBJ2-3 for the parts outside the CDR3, the full variable domain is DTGVSQNPRHKITKRGQNVTFRCDPISEHNRLYWYRQTLGQGPEFLTYFQNEAQLEKSRLLSDRFSAERPKGSFSTLEIQRTEQGDSAMYLCASSILAGATDTQYFGPGTRLTVL.

This clone was observed a single time. The chain has TRBV30 and TRBJ1-2; 9 bases fit TRBD1. Germline V gene data show CDR1 as GTSNPN and CDR2 as SVGIG (reference sequence). The CDR3 runs 18 residues. The V and J ends lost 3 bases and 9 bases, in that order; junction bases with no gene match: 23. Here the CDR3 DNA reads TGTGCCTGGAGGGGATCACCCGGACAGGGGACGATGATAGGGAGCTACACCTTC. This gives the protein CAWRGSPGQGTMIGSYTF.

The rearrangement joins TRBV7-2 to TRBJ2-5; the D gene could be TRBD1 or TRBD2 (5 bases each). CDR1 is SGHTA and CDR2 is FQGNSA in the germline V gene. The length of the CDR3 is 15 residues. Between the trimmed V and J ends, which lost 5 bases and 0 bases, there was a span of 13 bases. This chain's CDR3 is CASSPQGTNQETQYF. The CDR3 nucleotides read TGTGCCAGCAGCCCCCAAGGGACCAACCAAGAGACCCAGTACTTC.

The genes are TRBV18 and TRBJ1-6; possibly TRBD1 for D (5 bases). Germline V gene sequence: CDR1 KGHSH, CDR2 LQKENI. CDR3 length: 18 amino acids. V dropped 3 bases and J dropped 7 bases, with 22 bases sitting between them. The CDR3 here is CASSPQIGGPLTNSPLHF. The CDR3 coding sequence is TGTGCCAGCTCACCTCAAATCGGGGGACCTTTAACGAATTCACCCCTCCACTTT.

The V call is TRBV6-4, the J call TRBJ2-1; TRBD2 aligns across 8 bases. The CDR3 spans 16 residues. The germline V gene encodes CDR1 MRHNA and CDR2 SNTAGT. V was pared by 7 bases and J by 5 bases, with 13 bases of the junction left unmatched. DNA of the CDR3: TGTGCCAGCACCCGCGAAGCGGGAGTACCGGACAATGAGCAGTTCTTC. It translates to CASTREAGVPDNEQFF.

The genes are TRBV5-1 and TRBJ2-7; TRBD2 matches at 8 bases. V lost 1 base and J lost 2; bases outside the gene matches: 5. Germline CDR1 is SGHRS and CDR2 is YFSETQ. The CDR3 is 15 residues long. This CDR3 is CASSLSPGGPYEQYF. CDR3 nucleotides: TGCGCCAGCAGCTTGTCACCGGGGGGGCCCTACGAGCAGTACTTC. Full variable domain (missing parts from reference TRBV5-1 and TRBJ2-7): KAGVTQTPRYLIKTRGQQVTLSCSPISGHRSVSWYQQTPGQGLQFLFEYFSETQRNKGNFPGRFSGRQFSNSRSEMNVSTLELGDSALYLCASSLSPGGPYEQYFGPGTRLTVT.

To note about this clone: The identical CDR3 is also encoded by other nucleotide sequences in the sample. In DNA form, the CDR3 reads TGTGCCAGCAGTGGGACGATCAGCAATCAGCCCCAGCATTTT. Amino acids: CASSGTISNQPQHF. J is TRBJ1-5 and V is TRBV2; D not certain. This CDR3 comprises 14 residues. Germline V gene lookup returns CDR1 SNHLY and CDR2 FYNNEI. Trimming left V 4 bases short and J 1 base short, with 8 bases between.

The chain is built from TRBV5-1 and TRBJ2-7, with 9 nucleotides matching TRBD1. Germline values: CDR1 SGHRS, CDR2 YFSETQ. The trim removed 4 bases at V and 1 base at J, leaving 6 bases unmatched. The CDR3 is made up of 15 amino acids. The CDR3 spells CASSVWTGDSYEQYF. The CDR3 DNA reads TGCGCCAGCAGCGTCTGGACAGGGGATTCCTACGAGCAGTACTTC.

V and J are TRBV10-1 and TRBJ2-1; D may be TRBD1 (6 bases). This CDR3 has 12 amino acids. Germline CDR1 is WNHNN and CDR2 is SYGVQD (reference sequence). With 5 bases removed from V and 5 bases from J, the gap between germline ends came to 7 bases. The CDR3 protein is CASSRDNNEQFF. The CDR3 nucleotides read TGCGCCAGCAGTAGGGACAACAATGAGCAGTTCTTC.